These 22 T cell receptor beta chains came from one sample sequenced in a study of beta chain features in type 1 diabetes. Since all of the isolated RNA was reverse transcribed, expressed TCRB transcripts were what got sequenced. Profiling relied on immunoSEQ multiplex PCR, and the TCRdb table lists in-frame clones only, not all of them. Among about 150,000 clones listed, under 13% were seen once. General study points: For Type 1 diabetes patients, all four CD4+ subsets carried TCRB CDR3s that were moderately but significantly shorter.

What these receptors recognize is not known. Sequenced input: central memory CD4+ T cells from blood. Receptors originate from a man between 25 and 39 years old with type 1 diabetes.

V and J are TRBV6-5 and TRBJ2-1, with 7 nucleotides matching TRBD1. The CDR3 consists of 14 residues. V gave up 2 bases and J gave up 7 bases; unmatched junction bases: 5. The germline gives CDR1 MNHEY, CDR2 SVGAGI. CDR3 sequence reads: CASSYQGDGNEQFF. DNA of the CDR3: TGTGCCAGCAGTTACCAGGGGGACGGGAATGAGCAGTTCTTC.

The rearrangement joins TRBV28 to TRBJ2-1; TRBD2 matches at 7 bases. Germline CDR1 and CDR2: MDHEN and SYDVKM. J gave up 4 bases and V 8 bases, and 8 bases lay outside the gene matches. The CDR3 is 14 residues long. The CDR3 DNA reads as TGTGCCAGCCTGACGGGAGGAAAGTACAATGAGCAGTTCTTC. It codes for CASLTGGKYNEQFF.

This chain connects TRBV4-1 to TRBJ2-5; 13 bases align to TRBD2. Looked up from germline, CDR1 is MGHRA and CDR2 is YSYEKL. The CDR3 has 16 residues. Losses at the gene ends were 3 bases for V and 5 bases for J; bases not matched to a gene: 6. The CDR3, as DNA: TGCGCCAGCAGCCACGGACTAGCGGGAGTTAGTGAGACCCAGTACTTC. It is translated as CASSHGLAGVSETQYF.

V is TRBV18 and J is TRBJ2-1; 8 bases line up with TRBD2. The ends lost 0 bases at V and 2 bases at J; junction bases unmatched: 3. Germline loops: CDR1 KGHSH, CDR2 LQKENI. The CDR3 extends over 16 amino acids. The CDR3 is CASSPPRAGAYNEQFF. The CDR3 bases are TGTGCCAGCTCACCACCGAGAGCGGGAGCCTACAATGAGCAGTTCTTC.

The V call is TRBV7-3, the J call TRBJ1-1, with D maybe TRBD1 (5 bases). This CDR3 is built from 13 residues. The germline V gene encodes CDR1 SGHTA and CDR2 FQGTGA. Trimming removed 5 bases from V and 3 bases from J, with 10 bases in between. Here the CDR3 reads CASSQGGDTEAFF. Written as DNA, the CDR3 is TGTGCCAGCAGCCAAGGAGGGGACACTGAAGCTTTCTTT.

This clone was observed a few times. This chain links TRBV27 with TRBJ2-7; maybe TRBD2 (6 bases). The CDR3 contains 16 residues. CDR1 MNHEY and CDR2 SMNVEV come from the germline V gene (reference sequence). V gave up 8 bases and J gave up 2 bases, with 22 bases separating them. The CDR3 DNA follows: TGTGCCAGCGGCCACGGCGGGGCGAGCGGCGCCTACGAGCAGTACTTC. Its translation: CASGHGGASGAYEQYF.

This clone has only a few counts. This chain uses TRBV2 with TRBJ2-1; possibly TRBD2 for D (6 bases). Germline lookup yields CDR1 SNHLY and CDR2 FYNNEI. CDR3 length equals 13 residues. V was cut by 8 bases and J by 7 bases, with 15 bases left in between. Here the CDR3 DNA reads TGTGCCAGCGGGAGGCTAGCGCCTAATGAGCAGTTCTTC. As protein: CASGRLAPNEQFF.

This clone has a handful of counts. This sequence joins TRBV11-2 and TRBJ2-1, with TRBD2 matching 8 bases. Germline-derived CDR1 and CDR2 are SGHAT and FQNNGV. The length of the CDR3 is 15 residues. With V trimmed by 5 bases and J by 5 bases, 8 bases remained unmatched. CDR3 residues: CASSPGLGGDNEQFF. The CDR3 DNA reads TGTGCCAGCAGCCCGGGCCTCGGGGGGGACAATGAGCAGTTCTTC. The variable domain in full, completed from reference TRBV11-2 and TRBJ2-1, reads EAGVAQSPRYKIIEKRQSVAFWCNPISGHATLYWYQQILGQGPKLLIQFQNNGVVDDSQLPKDRFSAERLKGVDSTLKIQPAKLEDSAVYLCASSPGLGGDNEQFFGPGTRLTVL.

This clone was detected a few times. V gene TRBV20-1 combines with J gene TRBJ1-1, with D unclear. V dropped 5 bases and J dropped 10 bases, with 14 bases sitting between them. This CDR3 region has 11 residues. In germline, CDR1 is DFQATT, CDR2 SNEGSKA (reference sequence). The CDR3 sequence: CSALREVGAFF. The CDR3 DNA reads TGCAGTGCTTTACGGGAAGTAGGAGCTTTCTTT.

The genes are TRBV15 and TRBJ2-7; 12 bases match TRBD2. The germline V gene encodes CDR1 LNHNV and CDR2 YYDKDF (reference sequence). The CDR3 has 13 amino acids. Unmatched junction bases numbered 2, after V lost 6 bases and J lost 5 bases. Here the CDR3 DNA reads TGTGCCACCAGGGCTAGCGGGAGGGACGAGCAGTACTTC. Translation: CATRASGRDEQYF. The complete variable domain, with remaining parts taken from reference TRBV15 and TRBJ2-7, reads DAMVIQNPRYQVTQFGKPVTLSCSQTLNHNVMYWYQQKSSQAPKLLFHYYDKDFNNEADTPDNFQSRRPNTSFCFLDIRSPGLGDTAMYLCATRASGRDEQYFGPGTRLTVT.

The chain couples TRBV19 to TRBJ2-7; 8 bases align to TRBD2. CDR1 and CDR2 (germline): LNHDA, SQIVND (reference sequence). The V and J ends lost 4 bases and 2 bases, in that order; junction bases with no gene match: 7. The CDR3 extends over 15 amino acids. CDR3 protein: CASSRPTGGTYEQYF. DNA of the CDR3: TGTGCCAGTAGTAGACCCACGGGAGGGACCTACGAGCAGTACTTC.

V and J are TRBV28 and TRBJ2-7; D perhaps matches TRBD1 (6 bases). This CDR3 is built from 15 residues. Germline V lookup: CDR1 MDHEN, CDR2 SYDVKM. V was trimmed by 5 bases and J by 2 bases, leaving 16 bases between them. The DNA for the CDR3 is TGTGCCAGCAGTACACCCGGGGCAGGGGCCTACGAGCAGTACTTC. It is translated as CASSTPGAGAYEQYF.

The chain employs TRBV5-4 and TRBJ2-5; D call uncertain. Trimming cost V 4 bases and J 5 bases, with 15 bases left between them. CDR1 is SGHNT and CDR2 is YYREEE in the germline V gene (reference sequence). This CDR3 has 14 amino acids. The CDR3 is CASSQGFGRETQYF. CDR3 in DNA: TGTGCCAGCAGCCAAGGTTTCGGCAGGGAGACCCAGTACTTC.

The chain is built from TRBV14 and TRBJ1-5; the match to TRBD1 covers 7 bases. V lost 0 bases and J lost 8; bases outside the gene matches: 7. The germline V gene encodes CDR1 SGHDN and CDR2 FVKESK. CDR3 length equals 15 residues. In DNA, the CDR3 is TGTGCCAGCAGCCAAGATCTAGGCGGACAGGAGCCCCAGCATTTT. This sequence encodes CASSQDLGGQEPQHF.

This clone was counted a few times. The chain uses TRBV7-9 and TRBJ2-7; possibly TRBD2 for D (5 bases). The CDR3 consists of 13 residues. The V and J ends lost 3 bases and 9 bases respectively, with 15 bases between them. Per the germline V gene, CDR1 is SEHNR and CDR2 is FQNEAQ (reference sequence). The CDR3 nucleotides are TGTGCCAGCAGCTTCAACCGGGGTTTTGTGCAGTACTTC. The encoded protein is CASSFNRGFVQYF.

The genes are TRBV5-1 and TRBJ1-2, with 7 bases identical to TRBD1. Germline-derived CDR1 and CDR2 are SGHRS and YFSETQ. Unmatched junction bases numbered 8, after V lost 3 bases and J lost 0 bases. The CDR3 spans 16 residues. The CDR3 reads CASSSTGQASNYGYTF. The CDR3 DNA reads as TGCGCCAGCAGCTCCACCGGACAGGCCTCTAACTATGGCTACACCTTC.

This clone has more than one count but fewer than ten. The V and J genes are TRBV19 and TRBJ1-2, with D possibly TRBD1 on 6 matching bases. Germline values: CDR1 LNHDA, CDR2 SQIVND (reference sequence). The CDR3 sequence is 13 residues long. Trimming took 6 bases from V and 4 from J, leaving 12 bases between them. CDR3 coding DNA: TGTGCCAGTAGCCGGACAGTCGGCTATGGCTACACCTTC. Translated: CASSRTVGYGYTF.

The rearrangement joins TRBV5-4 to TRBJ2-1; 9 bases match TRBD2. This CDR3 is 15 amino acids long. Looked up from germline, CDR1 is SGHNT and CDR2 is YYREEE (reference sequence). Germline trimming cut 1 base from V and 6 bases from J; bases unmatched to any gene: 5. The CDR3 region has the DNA TGTGCCAGCAGCTTGAATCTAGCGGGGACCAATGAGCAGTTCTTC. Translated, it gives CASSLNLAGTNEQFF.

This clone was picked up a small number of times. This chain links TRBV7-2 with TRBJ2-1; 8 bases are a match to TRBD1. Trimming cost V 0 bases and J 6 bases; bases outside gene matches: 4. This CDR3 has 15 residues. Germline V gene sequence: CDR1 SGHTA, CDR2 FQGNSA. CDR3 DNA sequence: TGTGCCAGCAGCTTAGCCCTGGGACAGGTCAATGAGCAGTTCTTC. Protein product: CASSLALGQVNEQFF.

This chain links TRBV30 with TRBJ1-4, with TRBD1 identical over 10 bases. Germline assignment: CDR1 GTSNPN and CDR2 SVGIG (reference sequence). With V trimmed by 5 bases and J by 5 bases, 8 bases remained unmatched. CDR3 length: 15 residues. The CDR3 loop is CAWGKPGQGNEKLFF. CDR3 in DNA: TGTGCCTGGGGAAAGCCGGGACAGGGGAATGAAAAACTGTTTTTT.

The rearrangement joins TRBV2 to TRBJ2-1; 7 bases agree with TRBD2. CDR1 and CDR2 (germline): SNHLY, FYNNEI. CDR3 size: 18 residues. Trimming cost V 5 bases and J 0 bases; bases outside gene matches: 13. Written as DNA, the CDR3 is TGTGCCAGCAGTTACCCCCCGGGGGACTATTCCTCCTACAATGAGCAGTTCTTC. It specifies CASSYPPGDYSSYNEQFF.

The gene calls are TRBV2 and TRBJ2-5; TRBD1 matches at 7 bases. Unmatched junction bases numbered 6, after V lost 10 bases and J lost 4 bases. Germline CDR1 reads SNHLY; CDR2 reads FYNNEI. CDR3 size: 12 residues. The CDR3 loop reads CANKTGSETQYF. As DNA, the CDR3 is TGTGCCAATAAGACAGGGTCAGAGACCCAGTACTTC.